These 2 T cell receptor delta chains were sequenced from one sample in a study of Vδ1+ human thymocytes. The template was reverse-transcribed extracted RNA. Multiplex PCR used pooled V-gene forward primers and a constant-region reverse primer to amplify CDR3s. TCRdb fed the multiplex PCR reads into CATT to redo clone calling. The sample has roughly 55,000 delta-chain clones; approximately 16% are singletons. Study findings and constraints: Thymic TRG and TRD repertoires appeared highly polyclonal, with Gaussian CDR3 length distributions.

No antigen has been identified for these receptors. Sequencing was done on a sample of Vdelta1+ gamma-delta thymocytes from the thymus. As for subset: FACS-sorted CD3+ TCRalphabeta- TCRVdelta1+ TCRVdelta2- thymocytes. Every receptor here comes from a boy younger than two who had congenital heart surgery.

This chain uses TRDV1 with TRDJ1, with TRDD3 identical over 8 bases. The CDR3 runs to 21 residues. Looked up from germline, CDR1 is TSWWSYY and CDR2 is QGS. The junction had 18 bases not matched to a gene; V was cut back by 0 bases and J by 0 bases. The CDR3 reads CALGELVQIWVGYGHTDKLIF. CDR3 sequence (DNA): TGTGCTCTTGGGGAACTAGTCCAAATCTGGGTGGGATACGGGCACACCGATAAACTCATCTTT.

The table lists this clone with a few counts. The chain recombines TRDV1 with TRDJ1; perhaps TRDD2 as D (6 bases). The V end lost 2 bases, the J end lost 0 bases, and 19 bases lay between the germline ends. This CDR3 comprises 18 residues. Germline V gene data show CDR1 as TSWWSYY and CDR2 as QGS. This CDR3 is CALGEGLPCPPYTDKLIF. CDR3 DNA sequence: TGTGCTCTTGGGGAAGGCCTTCCCTGCCCCCCGTACACCGATAAACTCATCTTT.